The following is a T cell receptor beta chain sequence with its context. The data derive from a study of shared clonotypes between healthy human individuals. It was at deep level that the assay was run. Clones were read by immunoSEQ multiplex PCR, and TCRdb kept only the in-frame ones, dropping some. The sample consists of approximately 2.5 million clones, under 95% of them appearing once. This CDR3 has 14 amino acids. The TCR was taken from a man aged 18-30 years in good health. Some clones in this sample may be carry-over from other donors' samples. Sequencing input: naive CD4+ T cells from PBMCs. Subset: CD45RA+ positively selected. The rearrangement joins TRBV12-2 to TRBJ2-3; the D segment call TRBD2 is taken from the table without a DNA check. TRBV12-2 is termed a pseudogene. CDR3 sequence reads: CASRPTSSKDTQYF. The CDR3 region has the DNA TGTGCAAGTCGCCCTACCTCCTCGAAGGATACGCAGTATTTT.